This T cell receptor (beta chain) was obtained from a study of regulatory T cells in long-lasting Graves disease. Turning to the study itself: Disease was considered persistent Graves' disease after over 5 years of antithyroid drugs (with positive TSH receptor antibodies). Study-wide findings and caveats: In persistent patients, shared public clonotypes (approximately 3,000) outnumbered those in new patients (approximately 940). Persistent cases favored TRBV28, TRBJ1-2 and TRBJ2-5. Accuracy could have been hurt by small sample size.

Trimming took 4 bases from V and 7 from J; bases not matched to a gene: 1. The CDR3 has 12 residues. Germline CDR1 and CDR2: SNHLY and FYNNEI. The time point is: persistent/refractory GD, antithyroid drugs over 5 years with positive TRAb. From PBMCs, RNA was extracted and then used to make the TCR library. This clonotype has only a few counts. The antigen is unknown. The authors built TCR beta libraries using iRepertoire HTBI primers and Arm-PCR of CDR3 regions. TCRdb used MiXCR to reprocess the multiplex PCR reads, holding one entry per CDR3 protein. The sample lists 600,000 to 850,000 distinct CDR3 sequences; 30% were seen once.

The sequences come from peripheral blood mononuclear cells (PBMCs), collected when the disease was refractory, from a patient treated with antithyroid drugs. The rearrangement joins TRBV2 to TRBJ1-2; the match to TRBD1 covers 9 bases. The receptor was isolated from a female donor with Graves disease. In DNA form, the CDR3 reads TGTGCCAGCAGTGTGGGACAGGGTGGCTACACCTTC. This encodes CASSVGQGGYTF.